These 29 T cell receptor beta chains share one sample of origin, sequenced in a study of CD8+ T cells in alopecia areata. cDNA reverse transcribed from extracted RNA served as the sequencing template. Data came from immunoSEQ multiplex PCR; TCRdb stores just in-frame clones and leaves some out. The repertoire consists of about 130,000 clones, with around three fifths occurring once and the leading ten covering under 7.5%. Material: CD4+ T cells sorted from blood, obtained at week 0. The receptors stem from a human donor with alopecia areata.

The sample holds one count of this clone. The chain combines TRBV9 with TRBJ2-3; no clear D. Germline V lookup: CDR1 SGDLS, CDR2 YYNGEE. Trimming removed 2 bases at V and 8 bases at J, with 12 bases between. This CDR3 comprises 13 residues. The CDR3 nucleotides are TGTGCCAGCAGCGTCGCTGAGATGGCTACGCAGTATTTT. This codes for CASSVAEMATQYF.

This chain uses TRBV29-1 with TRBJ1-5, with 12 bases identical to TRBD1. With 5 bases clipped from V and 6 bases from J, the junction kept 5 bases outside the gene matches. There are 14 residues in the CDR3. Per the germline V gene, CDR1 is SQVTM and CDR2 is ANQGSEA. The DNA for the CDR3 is TGCAGCGTTTTGGGACAGGGGGCCAGTCAGCCCCAGCATTTT. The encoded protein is CSVLGQGASQPQHF.

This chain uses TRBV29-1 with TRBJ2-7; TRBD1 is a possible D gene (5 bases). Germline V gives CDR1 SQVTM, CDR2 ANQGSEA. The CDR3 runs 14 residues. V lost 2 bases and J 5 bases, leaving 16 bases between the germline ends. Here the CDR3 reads CSVENWGLGDEQYF. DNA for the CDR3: TGCAGCGTTGAAAACTGGGGCTTAGGGGACGAGCAGTACTTC.

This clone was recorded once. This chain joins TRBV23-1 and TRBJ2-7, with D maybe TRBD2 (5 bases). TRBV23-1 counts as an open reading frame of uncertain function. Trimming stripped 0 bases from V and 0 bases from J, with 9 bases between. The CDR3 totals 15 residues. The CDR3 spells CASSQSDRGSYEQYF. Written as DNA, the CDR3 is TGCGCCAGCAGTCAATCGGACCGGGGCTCCTACGAGCAGTACTTC.

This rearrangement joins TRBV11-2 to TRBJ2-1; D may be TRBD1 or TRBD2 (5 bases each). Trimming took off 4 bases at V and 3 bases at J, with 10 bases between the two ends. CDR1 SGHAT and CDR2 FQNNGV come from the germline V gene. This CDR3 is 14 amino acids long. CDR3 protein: CASSWGTLYNEQFF. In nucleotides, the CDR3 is TGTGCCAGCAGCTGGGGGACCCTCTACAATGAGCAGTTCTTC.

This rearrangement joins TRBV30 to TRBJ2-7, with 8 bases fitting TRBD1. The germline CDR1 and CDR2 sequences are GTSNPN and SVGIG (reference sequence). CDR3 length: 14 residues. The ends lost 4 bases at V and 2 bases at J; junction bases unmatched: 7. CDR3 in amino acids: CAWTGQGVAYEQYF. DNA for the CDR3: TGTGCCTGGACCGGACAGGGAGTGGCCTACGAGCAGTACTTC.

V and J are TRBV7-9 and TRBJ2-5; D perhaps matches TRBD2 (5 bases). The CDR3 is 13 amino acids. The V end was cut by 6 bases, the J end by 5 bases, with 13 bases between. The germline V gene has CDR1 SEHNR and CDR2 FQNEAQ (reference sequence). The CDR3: CASRTFSGETQYF. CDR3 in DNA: TGTGCCAGCAGGACTTTCTCGGGGGAGACCCAGTACTTC.

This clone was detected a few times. CDR3 sequence reads: CAWSGTGGNQPQHF. In nucleotides, the CDR3 is TGTGCCTGGAGCGGGACAGGGGGCAATCAGCCCCAGCATTTT. The chain joins TRBV30 to TRBJ1-5; TRBD1 agrees at 10 bases. The CDR3 covers 14 residues. V dropped 3 bases and J dropped 2; count of bases not matched to a gene: 1. Looked up from germline, CDR1 is GTSNPN and CDR2 is SVGIG (reference sequence).

The DNA for the CDR3 is TGTGCCAGCAGCTTCTTATCCGGGCACTATGGCTACACCTTC. Protein sequence: CASSFLSGHYGYTF. The chain combines TRBV7-9 with TRBJ1-2; no reliable D call. CDR3 length: 14 amino acids. Germline CDR1 reads SEHNR; CDR2 reads FQNEAQ (reference sequence). V lost 3 bases and J lost 3, with 11 bases in between.

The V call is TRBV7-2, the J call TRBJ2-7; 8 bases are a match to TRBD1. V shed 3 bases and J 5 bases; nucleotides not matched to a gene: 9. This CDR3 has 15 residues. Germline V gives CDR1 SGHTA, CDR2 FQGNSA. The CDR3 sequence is CASSLWTGSLDEQYF. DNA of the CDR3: TGTGCCAGCAGCTTGTGGACAGGGTCCCTAGACGAGCAGTACTTC.

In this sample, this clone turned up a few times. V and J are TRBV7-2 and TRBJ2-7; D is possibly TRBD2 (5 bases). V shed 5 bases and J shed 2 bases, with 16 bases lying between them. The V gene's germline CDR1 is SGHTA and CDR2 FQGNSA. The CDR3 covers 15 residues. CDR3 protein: CASSVQPSSAYEQYF. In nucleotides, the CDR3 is TGTGCCAGCAGCGTACAACCTAGCAGTGCCTACGAGCAGTACTTC. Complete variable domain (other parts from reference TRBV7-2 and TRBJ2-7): GAGVSQSPSNKVTEKGKDVELRCDPISGHTALYWYRQSLGQGLEFLIYFQGNSAPDKSGLPSDRFSAERTGGSVSTLTIQRTQQEDSAVYLCASSVQPSSAYEQYFGPGTRLTVT.

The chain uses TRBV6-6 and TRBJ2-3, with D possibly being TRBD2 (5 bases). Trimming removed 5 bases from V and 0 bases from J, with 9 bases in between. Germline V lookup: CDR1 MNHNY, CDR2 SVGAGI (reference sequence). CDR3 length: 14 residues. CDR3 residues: CASSGWRSTDTQYF. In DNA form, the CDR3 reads TGTGCCAGCAGTGGATGGAGGAGCACAGATACGCAGTATTTT.

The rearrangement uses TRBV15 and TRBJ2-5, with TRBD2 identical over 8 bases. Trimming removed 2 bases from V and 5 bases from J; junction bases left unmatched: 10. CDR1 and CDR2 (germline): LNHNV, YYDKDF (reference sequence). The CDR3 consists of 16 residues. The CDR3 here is CATSRRTLAGRETQYF. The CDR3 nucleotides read TGTGCCACCAGCAGAAGGACCCTAGCGGGTCGGGAGACCCAGTACTTC. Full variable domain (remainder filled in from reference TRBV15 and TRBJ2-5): DAMVIQNPRYQVTQFGKPVTLSCSQTLNHNVMYWYQQKSSQAPKLLFHYYDKDFNNEADTPDNFQSRRPNTSFCFLDIRSPGLGDTAMYLCATSRRTLAGRETQYFGPGTRLLVL.

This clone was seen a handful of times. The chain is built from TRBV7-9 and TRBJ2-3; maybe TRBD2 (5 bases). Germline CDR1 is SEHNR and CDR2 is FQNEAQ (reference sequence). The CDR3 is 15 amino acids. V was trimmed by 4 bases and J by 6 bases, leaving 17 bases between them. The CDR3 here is CASSSSGWRVDTQYF. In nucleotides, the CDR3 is TGTGCCAGCAGCTCATCAGGATGGCGGGTGGATACGCAGTATTTT.

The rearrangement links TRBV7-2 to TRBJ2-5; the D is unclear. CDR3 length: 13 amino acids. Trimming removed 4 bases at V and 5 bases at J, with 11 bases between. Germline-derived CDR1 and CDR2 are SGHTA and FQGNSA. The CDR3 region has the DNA TGTGCCAGCAGCTCGGACCGGTGGGAGACCCAGTACTTC. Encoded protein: CASSSDRWETQYF.

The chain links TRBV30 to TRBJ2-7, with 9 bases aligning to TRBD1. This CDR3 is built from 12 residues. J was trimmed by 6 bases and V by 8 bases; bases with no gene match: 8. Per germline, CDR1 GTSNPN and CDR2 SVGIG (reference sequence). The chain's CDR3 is CAAHRGRTEQYF. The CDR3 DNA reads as TGTGCCGCCCACAGGGGGCGAACCGAGCAGTACTTC.

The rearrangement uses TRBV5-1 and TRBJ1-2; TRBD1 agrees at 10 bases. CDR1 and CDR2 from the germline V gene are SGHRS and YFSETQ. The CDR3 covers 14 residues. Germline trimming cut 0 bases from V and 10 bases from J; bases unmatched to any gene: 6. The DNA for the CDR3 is TGCGCCAGCAGCTTGGGGGACAGGGGAGTGTACTACACCTTC. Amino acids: CASSLGDRGVYYTF.

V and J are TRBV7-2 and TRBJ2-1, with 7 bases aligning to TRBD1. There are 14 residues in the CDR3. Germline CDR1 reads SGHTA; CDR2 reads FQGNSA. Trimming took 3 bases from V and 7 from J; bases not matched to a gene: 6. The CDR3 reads CASSLGPGGNEQFF. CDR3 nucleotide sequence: TGTGCCAGCAGCTTGGGACCAGGGGGTAATGAGCAGTTCTTC.

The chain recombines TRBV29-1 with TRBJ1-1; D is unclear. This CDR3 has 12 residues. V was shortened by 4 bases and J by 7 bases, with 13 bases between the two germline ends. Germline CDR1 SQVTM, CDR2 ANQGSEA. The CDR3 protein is CSVAVGESEAFF. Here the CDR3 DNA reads TGCAGCGTTGCCGTTGGAGAGAGTGAAGCTTTCTTT.

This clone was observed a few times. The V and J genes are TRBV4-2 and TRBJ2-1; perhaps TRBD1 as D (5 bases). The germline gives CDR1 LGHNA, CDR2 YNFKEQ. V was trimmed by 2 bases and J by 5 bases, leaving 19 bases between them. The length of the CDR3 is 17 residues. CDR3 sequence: CASSQPPPWGADNEQFF. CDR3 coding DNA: TGTGCCAGCAGCCAACCGCCTCCCTGGGGCGCCGACAATGAGCAGTTCTTC.

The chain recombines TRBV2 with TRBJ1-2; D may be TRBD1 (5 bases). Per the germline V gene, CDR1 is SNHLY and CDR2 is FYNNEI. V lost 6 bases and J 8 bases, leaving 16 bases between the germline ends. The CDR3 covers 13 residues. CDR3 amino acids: CASSRTGPEGYTF. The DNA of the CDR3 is TGTGCCAGCAGCCGGACGGGACCGGAAGGCTACACCTTC.

For the CDR3, the DNA is TGCAGCGTTGAACGTCCCTCCGGGCTGGGCTACACCTTC. This translates into CSVERPSGLGYTF. The chain combines TRBV29-1 with TRBJ1-2, with D uncertain. Germline values: CDR1 SQVTM, CDR2 ANQGSEA. V shed 2 bases and J shed 8 bases, with 15 bases lying between them. The CDR3 is 13 residues long.

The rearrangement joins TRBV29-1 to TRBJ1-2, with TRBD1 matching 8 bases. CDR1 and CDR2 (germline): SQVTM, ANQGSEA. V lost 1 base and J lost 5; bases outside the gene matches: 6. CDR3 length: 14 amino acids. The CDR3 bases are TGCAGCGTTGAAGGGACAGGGAGAAGGTATGGCTACACCTTC. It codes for CSVEGTGRRYGYTF.

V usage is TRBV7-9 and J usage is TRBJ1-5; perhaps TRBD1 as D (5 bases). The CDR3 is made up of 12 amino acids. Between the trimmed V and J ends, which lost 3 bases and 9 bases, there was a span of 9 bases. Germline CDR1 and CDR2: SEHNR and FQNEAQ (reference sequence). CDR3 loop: CASSLGDGPQHF. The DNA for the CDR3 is TGTGCCAGCAGCTTGGGGGACGGGCCCCAGCATTTT.

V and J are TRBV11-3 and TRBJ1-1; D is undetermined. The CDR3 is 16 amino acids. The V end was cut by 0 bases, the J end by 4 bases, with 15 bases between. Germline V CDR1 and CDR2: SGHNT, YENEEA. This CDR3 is CASSLDRQVWGTEAFF. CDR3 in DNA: TGTGCCAGCAGCTTAGACCGCCAGGTATGGGGCACTGAAGCTTTCTTT.

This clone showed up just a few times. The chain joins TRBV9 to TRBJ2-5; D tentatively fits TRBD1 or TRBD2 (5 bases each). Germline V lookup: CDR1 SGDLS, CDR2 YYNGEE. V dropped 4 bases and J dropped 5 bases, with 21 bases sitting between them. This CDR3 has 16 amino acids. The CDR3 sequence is CASSQDLRDGAETQYF. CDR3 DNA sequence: TGTGCCAGCAGCCAAGATCTCCGGGACGGGGCGGAGACCCAGTACTTC.

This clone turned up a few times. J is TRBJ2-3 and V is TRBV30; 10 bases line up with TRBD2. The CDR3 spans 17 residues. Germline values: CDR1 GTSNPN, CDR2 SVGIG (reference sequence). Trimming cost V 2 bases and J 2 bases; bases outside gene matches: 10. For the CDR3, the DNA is TGTGCCTGGAGTTTGGCCCGGACTAGCGGTCACACAGATACGCAGTATTTT. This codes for CAWSLARTSGHTDTQYF. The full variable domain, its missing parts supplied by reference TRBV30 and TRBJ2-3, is SQTIHQWPATLVQPVGSPLSLECTVEGTSNPNLYWYRQAAGRGLQLLFYSVGIGQISSEVPQNLSASRPQDRQFILSSKKLLLSDSGFYLCAWSLARTSGHTDTQYFGPGTRLTVL.

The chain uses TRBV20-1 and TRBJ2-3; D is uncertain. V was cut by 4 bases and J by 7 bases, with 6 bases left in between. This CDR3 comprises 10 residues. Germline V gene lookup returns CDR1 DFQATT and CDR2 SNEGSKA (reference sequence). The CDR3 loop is CSATGNTQYF. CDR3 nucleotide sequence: TGCAGTGCTACTGGAAATACGCAGTATTTT.

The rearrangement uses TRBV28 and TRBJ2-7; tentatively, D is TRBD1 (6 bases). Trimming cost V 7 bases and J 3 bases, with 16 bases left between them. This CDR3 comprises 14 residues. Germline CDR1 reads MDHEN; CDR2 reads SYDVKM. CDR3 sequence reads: CASTTGTFGYEQYF. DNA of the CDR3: TGTGCCAGCACCACCGGGACATTCGGCTACGAGCAGTACTTC.